A single sample is the source of the 18 T cell receptor beta chains below, sequenced in a study of cytomegalovirus exposure and HLA in healthy donors. PCR was performed using 60 Vbeta and 13 Jbeta primers. Method: immunoSEQ multiplex PCR; TCRdb's copy keeps in-frame clones and lacks some. This table has 70,000 or so clones, roughly 88% appearing once. The sample taken for sequencing was PBMCs. These receptors originate from a woman aged 25 to 39 in good health and CMV-seronegative.

The J gene is TRBJ2-7, the V gene TRBV5-5; TRBD2 agrees at 10 bases. Germline V gives CDR1 SGHKS, CDR2 YYEKEE (reference sequence). This CDR3 is built from 19 residues. The V and J ends lost 2 bases and 2 bases, in that order; junction bases with no gene match: 16. DNA for the CDR3: TGTGCCAGCAGCTTTAGACATTCTAAAGGGACTAGCGTTCCCTACGAGCAGTACTTC. Amino acids: CASSFRHSKGTSVPYEQYF.

The chain is built from TRBV18 and TRBJ1-6, with D hard to call. V was pared by 6 bases and J by 2 bases, with 17 bases between. CDR1 is KGHSH, CDR2 LQKENI, per germline. This CDR3 spans 17 amino acids. The CDR3 loop reads CASSTSGGGPYNSPLHF. CDR3 bases: TGTGCCAGCTCGACTTCAGGAGGAGGCCCCTATAATTCACCCCTCCACTTT.

This clone turned up a few times. This chain's CDR3 is CATSPEGATGTGELFF. The CDR3 DNA is TGTGCCACCAGTCCAGAGGGGGCTACTGGCACCGGGGAGCTGTTTTTT. V usage is TRBV15 and J usage is TRBJ2-2, with 7 bases fitting TRBD1. This CDR3 region has 16 residues. Trimming removed 6 bases from V and 4 bases from J; junction bases left unmatched: 11. Germline V CDR1 and CDR2: LNHNV, YYDKDF (reference sequence).

This clone is judged medium-sized (0.01 to 0.1%). The chain carries TRBV19 and TRBJ1-1; D call uncertain. V lost 3 bases and J lost 0, with 17 bases in between. Germline CDR1 reads LNHDA; CDR2 reads SQIVND (reference sequence). The CDR3 covers 17 residues. CDR3 in DNA: TGTGCCAGTAGTATGAATCCTCCGGGCGGGATGAACACTGAAGCTTTCTTT. As protein: CASSMNPPGGMNTEAFF.

V is TRBV7-9 and J is TRBJ2-7; the D is unclear. V was shortened by 1 base and J by 4 bases, with 5 bases between the two germline ends. Germline V gene sequence: CDR1 SEHNR, CDR2 FQNEAQ (reference sequence). This CDR3 has 12 amino acids. The CDR3 protein is CASSLGQYEQYF. CDR3 nucleotides: TGTGCCAGCAGCTTAGGGCAGTACGAGCAGTACTTC.

The gene calls are TRBV7-8 and TRBJ2-5, with D hard to call. From germline, CDR1 is SGHVS and CDR2 FQNEAQ. The CDR3 sequence is 15 residues long. The V and J ends lost 0 bases and 0 bases respectively, with 8 bases between them. CDR3 in amino acids: CASSLALPYQETQYF. The CDR3 nucleotides read TGTGCCAGCAGCTTAGCACTACCGTACCAAGAGACCCAGTACTTC.

This clone was counted a few times. This rearrangement joins TRBV15 to TRBJ2-2; unclear D gene. CDR3 length: 18 amino acids. V was pared by 0 bases and J by 1 base, with 15 bases between. Germline loops: CDR1 LNHNV, CDR2 YYDKDF (reference sequence). This CDR3 reads CATSRDTRGTVNTGELFF. CDR3 nucleotides: TGTGCCACCAGCAGAGATACGAGAGGCACGGTGAACACCGGGGAGCTGTTTTTT.

The rearrangement links TRBV11-3 to TRBJ2-1, with 11 bases fitting TRBD1. This CDR3 contains 14 residues. The V gene's germline CDR1 is SGHNT and CDR2 YENEEA. Trimming at V came to 4 bases and at J to 6 bases, leaving 2 bases not matched to a gene. CDR3 sequence (DNA): TGTGCCAGCAGCTGGACAGGGGGCCGCAATGAGCAGTTCTTC. Translating gives CASSWTGGRNEQFF.

V usage is TRBV11-2 and J usage is TRBJ2-7; D is perhaps TRBD1 (6 bases). V lost 4 bases to trimming and J lost 2 bases, with 12 bases between them. Germline CDR1 reads SGHAT; CDR2 reads FQNNGV. The CDR3 is 14 amino acids. This chain's CDR3 is CASSSLKGAYEQYF. As DNA, the CDR3 is TGTGCCAGCAGCTCTCTAAAGGGGGCCTACGAGCAGTACTTC.

The rearrangement uses TRBV6-5 and TRBJ1-4, with unresolved D. Trimming shortened V by 4 bases and J by 7 bases, and 10 bases separated the two germline ends. The CDR3 covers 13 residues. Germline V lookup: CDR1 MNHEY, CDR2 SVGAGI. The CDR3 DNA reads as TGTGCCAGCAGTTTGAAGCAACCTGAAAAACTGTTTTTT. Translated, it gives CASSLKQPEKLFF.

The V gene is TRBV5-6, the J gene TRBJ2-7; no reliable D call. The length of the CDR3 is 12 residues. The V end lost 9 bases, the J end lost 2 bases, and 12 bases lay between the germline ends. CDR1 SGHDT and CDR2 YYEEEE come from the germline V gene. The CDR3 here is CAKSTVTYEQYF. CDR3 in DNA: TGTGCCAAGTCGACTGTCACCTACGAGCAGTACTTC.

The V and J genes are TRBV20-1 and TRBJ2-1, with D perhaps TRBD2 (6 bases). Germline CDR1 reads DFQATT; CDR2 reads SNEGSKA (reference sequence). The CDR3 covers 11 residues. Deletions cut 6 bases from V and 8 bases from J, with 11 bases between. The CDR3 reads CSAAGTHEQFF. CDR3 nucleotides: TGCAGTGCGGCGGGAACCCATGAGCAGTTCTTC.

The gene calls are TRBV5-1 and TRBJ1-2; D uncertain. This CDR3 region has 12 residues. Germline assignment: CDR1 SGHRS and CDR2 YFSETQ. V gave up 0 bases and J gave up 4 bases, with 4 bases separating them. CDR3 region: CASSLAGYGYTF. Here the CDR3 DNA reads TGCGCCAGCAGCTTGGCGGGCTATGGCTACACCTTC.

The chain joins TRBV5-4 to TRBJ1-4; TRBD1 agrees at 7 bases. J gave up 7 bases and V 0 bases, and 9 bases lay outside the gene matches. Germline values: CDR1 SGHNT, CDR2 YYREEE (reference sequence). The CDR3 runs 16 residues. The CDR3 bases are TGTGCCAGCAGCTTGGGACAGGGTACGTTAGGTGAAAAACTGTTTTTT. This codes for CASSLGQGTLGEKLFF.

This clone was detected once. V and J are TRBV2 and TRBJ2-7; tentatively, D is TRBD1 (6 bases). Germline CDR1 reads SNHLY; CDR2 reads FYNNEI. The CDR3 is 16 residues long. V was trimmed by 0 bases and J by 6 bases, leaving 18 bases between them. CDR3 amino acids: CASSEARGTISLEQYF. CDR3 nucleotides: TGTGCCAGCAGTGAAGCCAGGGGCACTATATCCCTCGAGCAGTACTTC.

The chain couples TRBV7-6 to TRBJ2-2; 8 nucleotides align to TRBD1. The length of the CDR3 is 17 residues. Losses at the gene ends were 0 bases for V and 3 bases for J; bases not matched to a gene: 6. Per the germline V gene, CDR1 is SGHVS and CDR2 is FNYEAQ. The CDR3: CASSLADQGADTGELFF. The CDR3, as DNA: TGTGCCAGCAGCTTAGCGGACCAGGGGGCCGACACCGGGGAGCTGTTTTTT.

The CDR3 DNA sequence: TGCGCCAGCAGCCCCGGGACTAGCGGGAGTATAGATACGCAGTATTTT. It encodes CASSPGTSGSIDTQYF. The rearrangement links TRBV5-1 to TRBJ2-3, with 14 bases matching TRBD2. The germline V gene has CDR1 SGHRS and CDR2 YFSETQ. V shed 4 bases and J 5 bases; nucleotides not matched to a gene: 6. This CDR3 contains 16 residues.

The chain's CDR3 is CASSQDGRQGGYTF. The CDR3 DNA reads TGTGCCAGCAGCCAAGATGGTAGACAAGGCGGCTACACCTTC. V is TRBV14 and J is TRBJ1-2; the D is unclear. CDR1 SGHDN and CDR2 FVKESK come from the germline V gene. V lost 0 bases, J lost 8 bases, and 13 bases lay in between. The CDR3 contains 14 residues.